Given below is one TCR beta chain in context. Its target is unknown. The naive CD8 population came from CD45RO-negative cells selected for CCR7, without terminally differentiated effector memory CD45RA+ cells. The sample is drawn from a study of shared clonotypes between healthy human individuals. Findings and limits, study-wide: On the whole, naive subsets had larger estimated richness than memory subsets had. Sampling involved blood alone; tissue repertoires likely differ. A handful of donors had 5% to 6.5% of their naive CD4 clonotypes in common.

The germline V and J ends were trimmed by 3 bases and 6 bases, with 17 bases remaining between them. CDR1 and CDR2 from the germline V gene are MDHEN and SYDVKM. The length of the CDR3 is 15 residues. The assay was carried out at the deep level. Libraries were prepared by immunoSEQ multiplex PCR; TCRdb keeps only in-frame clonotypes and omits some of them. The sample yields millions of clones, about 92% seen once. The chain recombines TRBV28 with TRBJ1-2, with D perhaps TRBD1 (5 bases). Input material: naive CD8+ T cells from PBMCs. The receptor comes from a man younger than 35 in good health. Some clones in this sample may be carry-over from other donors' samples. CDR3 in amino acids: CASSFQSAGRDGYTF. CDR3 nucleotide sequence: TGTGCCAGCAGTTTCCAGTCGGCAGGGAGGGATGGCTACACCTTC.